These T cell receptor beta chains were read from a single sample in a study of CD8+ T cells in alopecia areata. Data came from immunoSEQ multiplex PCR; TCRdb stores just in-frame clones and leaves some out. The data contain 150,000 to 200,000 clones, 67% of them singletons. The source was CD8+ T cells sorted from blood, collected at week 0. These receptors were collected from a human donor with alopecia areata. CDR3s include the opening cysteine and the closing phenylalanine or tryptophan.

>TRBJ1-5|TRBV27|12
CASSFTEQPQHF
>TRBJ2-5|TRBV4-2|17
CASSRLDLAGGTETQYF
>TRBJ1-5|TRBV30|13
CAWNKGGNQPQHF
>TRBJ1-2|TRBV13|14
CASSLGRGSDGYTF
>TRBJ2-7|TRBV6-1|15
CASSSDRMEDYEQYF
>TRBJ1-2|TRBV7-9|13
CASRPKSNYGYTF
>TRBJ2-7|TRBV29-1|17
CSVEGRGRTPRSYEQYF
>TRBJ2-3|TRBV27|13
CASRAVITDTQYF
>TRBJ2-1|TRBV30|10
CAWSVNEQFF
>TRBJ2-3|TRBV23-1|13
CAPRRSGTDTQYF
>TRBJ1-1|TRBV10-3|13
CAISDRWNTEAFF
>TRBJ1-5|TRBV5-6|15
CASSFGTGDSQPQHF
>TRBJ1-6|TRBV6-1|16
CASSASQGAGNSPLHF
>TRBJ2-3|TRBV29-1|13
CSVEKEDTDTQYF
>TRBJ1-1|TRBV30|13
CAWSVRVGTEAFF
>TRBJ2-5|TRBV11-3|13
CASRAWDQETQYF
>TRBJ1-2|TRBV13|13
CASSSPEGGGYTF
>TRBJ2-2|TRBV5-6|14
CASSPGLNTGELLF